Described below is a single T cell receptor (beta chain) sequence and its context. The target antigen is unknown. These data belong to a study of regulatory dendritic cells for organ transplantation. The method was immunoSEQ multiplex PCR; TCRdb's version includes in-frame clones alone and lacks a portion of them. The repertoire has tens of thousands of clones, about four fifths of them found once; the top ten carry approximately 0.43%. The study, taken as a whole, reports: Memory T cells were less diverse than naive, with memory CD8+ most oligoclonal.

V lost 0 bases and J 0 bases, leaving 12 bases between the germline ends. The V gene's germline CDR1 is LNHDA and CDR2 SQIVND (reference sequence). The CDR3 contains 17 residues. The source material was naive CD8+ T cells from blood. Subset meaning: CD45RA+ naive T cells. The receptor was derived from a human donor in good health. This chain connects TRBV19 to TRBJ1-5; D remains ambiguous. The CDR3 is CASSIDLSWSSNQPQHF. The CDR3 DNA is TGTGCCAGTAGTATAGACCTAAGTTGGAGTAGCAATCAGCCCCAGCATTTT.